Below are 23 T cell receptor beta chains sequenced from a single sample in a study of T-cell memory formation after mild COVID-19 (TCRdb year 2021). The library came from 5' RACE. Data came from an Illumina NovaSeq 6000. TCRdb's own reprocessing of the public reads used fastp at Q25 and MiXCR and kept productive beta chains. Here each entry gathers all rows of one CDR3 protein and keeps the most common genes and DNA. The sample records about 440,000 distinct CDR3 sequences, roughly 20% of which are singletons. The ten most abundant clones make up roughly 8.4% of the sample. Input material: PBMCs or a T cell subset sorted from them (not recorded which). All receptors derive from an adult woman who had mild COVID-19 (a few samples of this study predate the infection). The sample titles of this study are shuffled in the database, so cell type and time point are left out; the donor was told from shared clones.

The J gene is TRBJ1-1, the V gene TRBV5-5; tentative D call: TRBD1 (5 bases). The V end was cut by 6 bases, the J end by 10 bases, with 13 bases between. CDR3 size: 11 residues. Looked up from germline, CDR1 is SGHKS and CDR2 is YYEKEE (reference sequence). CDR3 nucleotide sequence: TGTGCCAGCAACCTGGGGCAAAGAGCTTTCTTT. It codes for CASNLGQRAFF.

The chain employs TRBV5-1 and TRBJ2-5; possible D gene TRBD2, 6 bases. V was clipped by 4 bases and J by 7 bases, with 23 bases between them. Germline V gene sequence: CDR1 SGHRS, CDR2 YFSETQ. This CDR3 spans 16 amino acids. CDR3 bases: TGCGCCAGCAGCACCTCCTTAGCGGCCCTCGAGCGGACCCAGTACTTC. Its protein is CASSTSLAALERTQYF.

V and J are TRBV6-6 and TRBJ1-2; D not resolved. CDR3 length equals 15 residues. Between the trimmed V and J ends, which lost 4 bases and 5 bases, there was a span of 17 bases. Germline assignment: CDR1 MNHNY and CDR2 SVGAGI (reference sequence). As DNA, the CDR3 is TGTGCCAGCAGTTCCACGGGCCTCGGAAGATATGGCTACACCTTC. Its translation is CASSSTGLGRYGYTF.

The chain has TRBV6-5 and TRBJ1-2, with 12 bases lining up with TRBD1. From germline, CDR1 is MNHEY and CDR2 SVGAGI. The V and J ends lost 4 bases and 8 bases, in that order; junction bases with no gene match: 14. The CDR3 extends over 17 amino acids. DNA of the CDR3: TGTGCCAGCAGTTTACCGGGACAGGGGGCTCGGATGGGCGGCTACACCTTC. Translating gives CASSLPGQGARMGGYTF.

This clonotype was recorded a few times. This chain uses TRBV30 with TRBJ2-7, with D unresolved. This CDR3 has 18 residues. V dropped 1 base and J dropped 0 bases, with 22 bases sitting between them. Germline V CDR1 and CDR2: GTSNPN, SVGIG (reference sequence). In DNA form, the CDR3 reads TGTGCCTGGAGTGACCCCGACTCCCTCTGGAGTGGCTCCTACGAGCAGTACTTC. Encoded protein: CAWSDPDSLWSGSYEQYF.

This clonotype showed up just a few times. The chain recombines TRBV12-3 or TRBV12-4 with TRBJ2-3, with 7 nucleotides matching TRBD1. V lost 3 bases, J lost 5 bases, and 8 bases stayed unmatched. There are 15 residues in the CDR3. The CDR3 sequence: CASSFKTGPRDTQYF. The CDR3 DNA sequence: TGTGCCAGCAGTTTCAAGACAGGGCCGCGAGATACGCAGTATTTT.

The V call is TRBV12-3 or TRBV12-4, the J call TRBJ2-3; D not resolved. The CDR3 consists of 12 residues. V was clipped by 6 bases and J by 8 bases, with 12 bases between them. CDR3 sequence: CASRGPLGTQYF. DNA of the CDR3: TGTGCCAGCAGAGGACCTCTCGGTACGCAGTATTTT.

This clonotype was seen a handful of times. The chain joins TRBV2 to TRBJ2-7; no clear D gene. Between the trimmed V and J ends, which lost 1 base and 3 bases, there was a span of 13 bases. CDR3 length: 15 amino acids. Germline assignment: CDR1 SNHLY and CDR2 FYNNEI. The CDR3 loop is CASSEGLDSFYEQYF. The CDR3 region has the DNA TGTGCCAGCAGTGAAGGGCTAGATAGCTTCTACGAGCAGTACTTC.

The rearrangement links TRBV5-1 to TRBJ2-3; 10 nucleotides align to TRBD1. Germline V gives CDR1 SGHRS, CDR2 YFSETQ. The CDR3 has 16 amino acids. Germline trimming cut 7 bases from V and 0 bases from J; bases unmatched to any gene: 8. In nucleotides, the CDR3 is TGCGCCAGCCGGACAGGGGGATCTCCTAGCACAGATACGCAGTATTTT. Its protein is CASRTGGSPSTDTQYF.

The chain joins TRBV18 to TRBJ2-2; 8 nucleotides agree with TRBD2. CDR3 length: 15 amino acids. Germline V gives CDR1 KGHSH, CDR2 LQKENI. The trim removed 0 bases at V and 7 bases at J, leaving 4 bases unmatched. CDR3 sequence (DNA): TGTGCCAGCTCACCACCTAGCGGGATTGTCGGGGAGCTGTTTTTT. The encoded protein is CASSPPSGIVGELFF.

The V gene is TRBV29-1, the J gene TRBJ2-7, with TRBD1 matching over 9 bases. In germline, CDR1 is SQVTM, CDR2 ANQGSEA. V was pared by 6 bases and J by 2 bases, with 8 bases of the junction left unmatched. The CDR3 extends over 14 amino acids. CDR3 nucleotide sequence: TGCAGCGTGCGCGCCGGGACAGGGCCCTACGAGCAGTACTTC. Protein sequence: CSVRAGTGPYEQYF.

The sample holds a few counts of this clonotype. In DNA form, the CDR3 reads TGTGCCAGCCGCCCCGAGCGGGATATGGGTGGAGATACGCAGTATTTT. Its protein product is CASRPERDMGGDTQYF. This chain connects TRBV6-6 to TRBJ2-3, with TRBD2 matching over 7 bases. Germline CDR1 reads MNHNY; CDR2 reads SVGAGI (reference sequence). This CDR3 has 16 residues. Trimming removed 8 bases from V and 5 bases from J; junction bases left unmatched: 16.

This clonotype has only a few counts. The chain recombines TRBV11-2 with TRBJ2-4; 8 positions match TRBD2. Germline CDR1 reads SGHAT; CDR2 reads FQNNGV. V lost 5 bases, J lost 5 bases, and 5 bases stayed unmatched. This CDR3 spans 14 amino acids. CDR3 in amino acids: CASSIAGTQNIQYF. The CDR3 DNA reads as TGTGCCAGCAGCATAGCGGGGACCCAAAACATTCAGTACTTC.

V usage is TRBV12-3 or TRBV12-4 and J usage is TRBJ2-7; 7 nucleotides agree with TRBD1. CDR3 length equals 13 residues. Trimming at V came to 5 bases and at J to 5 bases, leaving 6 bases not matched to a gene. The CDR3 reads CASSRDSPNEQYF. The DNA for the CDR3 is TGTGCCAGCAGTCGGGACAGTCCCAACGAGCAGTACTTC.

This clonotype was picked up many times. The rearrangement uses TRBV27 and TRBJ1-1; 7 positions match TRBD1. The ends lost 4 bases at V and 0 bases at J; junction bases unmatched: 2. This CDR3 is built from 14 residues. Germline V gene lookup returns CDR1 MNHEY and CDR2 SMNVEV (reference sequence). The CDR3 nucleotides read TGTGCCAGCAGTTACAGGGGTTTGAACACTGAAGCTTTCTTT. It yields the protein CASSYRGLNTEAFF.

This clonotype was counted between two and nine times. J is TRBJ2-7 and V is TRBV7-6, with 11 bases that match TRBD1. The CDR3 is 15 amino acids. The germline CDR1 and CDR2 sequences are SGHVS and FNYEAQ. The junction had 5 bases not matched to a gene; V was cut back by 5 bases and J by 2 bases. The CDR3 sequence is CASSRGDRGAYEQYF. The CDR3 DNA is TGTGCCAGCAGCAGGGGGGACAGGGGGGCCTACGAGCAGTACTTC.

CDR3 DNA: TGCAGCGTTGGTGAGGGGTTTGGTGGAAACATTCAGTACTTC. It yields the protein CSVGEGFGGNIQYF. The genes are TRBV29-1 and TRBJ2-4; the D gene could be TRBD1 or TRBD2 (5 bases each). In germline, CDR1 is SQVTM, CDR2 ANQGSEA. Trimming pared 4 bases from V and 6 bases from J, leaving 16 bases between. CDR3 size: 14 residues.

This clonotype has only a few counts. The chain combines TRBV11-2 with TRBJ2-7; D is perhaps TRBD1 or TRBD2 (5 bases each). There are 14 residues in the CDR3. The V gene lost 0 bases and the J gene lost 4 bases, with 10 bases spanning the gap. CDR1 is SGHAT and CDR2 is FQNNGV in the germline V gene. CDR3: CASSLEGEWYEQYF. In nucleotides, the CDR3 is TGTGCCAGCAGCTTAGAGGGGGAGTGGTACGAGCAGTACTTC. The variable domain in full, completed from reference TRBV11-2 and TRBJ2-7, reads EAGVAQSPRYKIIEKRQSVAFWCNPISGHATLYWYQQILGQGPKLLIQFQNNGVVDDSQLPKDRFSAERLKGVDSTLKIQPAKLEDSAVYLCASSLEGEWYEQYFGPGTRLTVT.

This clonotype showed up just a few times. In DNA, the CDR3 is TGTGCCACCAGTAAAACACAGGTGGACAACTCTGGGGCCAACGTCCTGACTTTC. Its translation is CATSKTQVDNSGANVLTF. This chain uses TRBV24-1 with TRBJ2-6; D perhaps matches TRBD1 (5 bases). The CDR3 runs to 18 residues. Germline-derived CDR1 and CDR2 are KGHDR and SFDVKD. The V end was cut by 6 bases, the J end by 0 bases, with 17 bases between.

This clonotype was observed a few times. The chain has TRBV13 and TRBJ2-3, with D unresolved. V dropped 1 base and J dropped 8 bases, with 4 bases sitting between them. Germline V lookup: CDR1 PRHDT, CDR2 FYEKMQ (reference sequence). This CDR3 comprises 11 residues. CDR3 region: CASSLDSTQYF. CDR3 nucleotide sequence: TGTGCCAGCAGCTTAGATAGTACGCAGTATTTT.

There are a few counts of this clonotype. The chain's CDR3 is CASSLANRVGTEAFF. In DNA, the CDR3 is TGCGCCAGCAGCTTGGCCAATAGAGTGGGCACTGAAGCTTTCTTT. V usage is TRBV5-1 and J usage is TRBJ1-1; D remains ambiguous. Between the trimmed V and J ends, which lost 0 bases and 4 bases, there was a span of 13 bases. The CDR3 loop spans 15 amino acids. Germline V lookup: CDR1 SGHRS, CDR2 YFSETQ.

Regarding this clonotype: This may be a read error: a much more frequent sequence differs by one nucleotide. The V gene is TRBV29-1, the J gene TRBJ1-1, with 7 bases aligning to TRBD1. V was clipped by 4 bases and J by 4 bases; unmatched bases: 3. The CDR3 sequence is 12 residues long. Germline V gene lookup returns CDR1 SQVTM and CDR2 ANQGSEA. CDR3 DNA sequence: TGCAGCGTTGTTGGGGACAGCACTGAAGCTTTCTTT. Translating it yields CSVVGDSTEAFF.

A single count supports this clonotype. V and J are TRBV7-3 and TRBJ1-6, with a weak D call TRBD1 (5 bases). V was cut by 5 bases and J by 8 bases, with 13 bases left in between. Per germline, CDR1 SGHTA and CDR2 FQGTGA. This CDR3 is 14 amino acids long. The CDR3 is CASSLQRGDSPLHF. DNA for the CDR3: TGTGCCAGCAGCCTGCAGCGGGGGGATTCACCCCTCCACTTT.